Presented here are 13 T cell receptor beta chains from one specimen sequenced in a study of control samples from healthy donors and cancer patients. TCRdb's table, derived via immunoSEQ multiplex PCR, lists solely in-frame clones and lacks some. The table includes some 120,000 clones, approximately 94% detected once. Sample: PBMCs. All receptors come from a man aged 50 or older with head and neck cancer.

This rearrangement joins TRBV30 to TRBJ2-4, with D perhaps TRBD2 (5 bases). V was shortened by 4 bases and J by 0 bases, with 10 bases between the two germline ends. The CDR3 totals 14 residues. Germline CDR1 and CDR2: GTSNPN and SVGIG (reference sequence). This chain's CDR3 is CAWTREGAKNIQYF. The DNA of the CDR3 is TGTGCCTGGACCCGGGAAGGAGCCAAAAACATTCAGTACTTC.

The chain links TRBV7-3 to TRBJ2-5; TRBD1 might be the D (7 bases). Between the trimmed V and J ends, which lost 6 bases and 1 base, there was a span of 9 bases. CDR3 length: 13 residues. The germline V gene has CDR1 SGHTA and CDR2 FQGTGA. DNA for the CDR3: TGTGCCAGCAGGCGGGACAGCCAAGAGACCCAGTACTTC. Protein sequence: CASRRDSQETQYF.

The chain recombines TRBV28 with TRBJ2-3; 10 bases line up with TRBD1. The germline V gene has CDR1 MDHEN and CDR2 SYDVKM. Losses at the gene ends were 7 bases for V and 3 bases for J; bases not matched to a gene: 7. This CDR3 has 15 residues. DNA of the CDR3: TGTGCCAGCATGACAGGGGGCGATCTTACAGATACGCAGTATTTT. This codes for CASMTGGDLTDTQYF.

The table lists this clone with a count of one. V is TRBV28 and J is TRBJ1-2, with TRBD1 as a possible D gene (5 bases). Trimming stripped 2 bases from V and 4 bases from J, with 8 bases between. The germline CDR1 and CDR2 sequences are MDHEN and SYDVKM. CDR3 length: 13 residues. DNA of the CDR3: TGTGCCAGCAGTTTAAGAGGGGTCTATGGCTACACCTTC. Translating it yields CASSLRGVYGYTF.

The chain is built from TRBV6-2 or TRBV6-3 and TRBJ1-2; 8 positions match TRBD1. V lost 2 bases and J lost 3; bases outside the gene matches: 2. The CDR3 is 14 residues long. Germline assignment: CDR1 MNHEY and CDR2 SVGEGT. The CDR3 DNA is TGTGCCAGCAGTTACCTGACAGGGGACTATGGCTACACCTTC. The encoded protein is CASSYLTGDYGYTF.

This clone has only one observation. The gene calls are TRBV9 and TRBJ2-7; TRBD2 matches at 9 bases. This CDR3 contains 15 residues. J was trimmed by 3 bases and V by 0 bases; bases with no gene match: 4. CDR1 and CDR2 (germline): SGDLS, YYNGEE. CDR3 in DNA: TGTGCCAGCAGCGTAGGGCTAGCGGGGCTCTACGAGCAGTACTTC. This gives the protein CASSVGLAGLYEQYF. Complete variable domain (other parts from reference TRBV9 and TRBJ2-7): DSGVTQTPKHLITATGQRVTLRCSPRSGDLSVYWYQQSLDQGLQFLIQYYNGEERAKGNILERFSAQQFPDLHSELNLSSLELGDSALYFCASSVGLAGLYEQYFGPGTRLTVT.

This clone was picked up one time. The genes are TRBV4-3 and TRBJ2-7; 13 bases fit TRBD2. J was trimmed by 2 bases and V by 0 bases; bases with no gene match: 1. There are 16 residues in the CDR3. Germline loops: CDR1 LGHNA, CDR2 YSLEER. The CDR3, as DNA: TGCGCCAGCAGCCAAGAGGGACTAGCGGGGACCTACGAGCAGTACTTC. Encoded protein: CASSQEGLAGTYEQYF.

The V and J genes are TRBV29-1 and TRBJ2-1; 7 bases are shared with TRBD2. Per germline, CDR1 SQVTM and CDR2 ANQGSEA. With 3 bases clipped from V and 7 bases from J, the junction kept 6 bases outside the gene matches. The CDR3 has 13 residues. CDR3 sequence: CSVEGRGVNEQFF. As DNA, the CDR3 is TGCAGCGTTGAGGGACGGGGGGTTAATGAGCAGTTCTTC.

This clone was picked up a small number of times. The chain uses TRBV14 and TRBJ2-5, with 12 bases matching TRBD2. V was clipped by 6 bases and J by 4 bases; unmatched bases: 3. CDR3 length equals 14 residues. Per the germline V gene, CDR1 is SGHDN and CDR2 is FVKESK. In DNA, the CDR3 is TGTGCCAGCAGTGGACTAGCGGGGTCAGAGACCCAGTACTTC. Translating gives CASSGLAGSETQYF.

The rearrangement links TRBV2 to TRBJ1-6; D might be TRBD1 (6 bases). CDR1 is SNHLY and CDR2 is FYNNEI in the germline V gene. V shed 8 bases and J shed 3 bases, with 14 bases lying between them. The length of the CDR3 is 15 residues. CDR3 in amino acids: CASGQQGIYNSPLHF. The CDR3 nucleotides read TGTGCCAGCGGTCAACAGGGAATCTATAATTCACCCCTCCACTTT.

The V gene is TRBV27, the J gene TRBJ2-2, with D hard to call. Germline CDR1 is MNHEY and CDR2 is SMNVEV (reference sequence). The germline V and J ends were trimmed by 6 bases and 2 bases, with 10 bases remaining between them. The CDR3 is 14 residues long. In DNA, the CDR3 is TGTGCCAGCAGGGCAGGCCTAAACACCGGGGAGCTGTTTTTT. Amino acid sequence: CASRAGLNTGELFF.

Details on this clone: The junction differs from germline at one of its ends, possibly a read error. This chain connects TRBV24-1 to TRBJ2-2, with a possible D match to TRBD2 (7 bases). The CDR3 covers 12 residues. From germline, CDR1 is KGHDR and CDR2 SFDVKD. The CDR3 region is CATRARGGELLF. CDR3 sequence (DNA): TGTGCCACGAGGGCCAGGGGAGGGGAGCTGCTTTTT.

The rearrangement uses TRBV25-1 and TRBJ1-2, with D tentatively TRBD1 (6 bases). Germline CDR1 is MGHDK and CDR2 is SYGVNS. There are 14 residues in the CDR3. V was pared by 3 bases and J by 3 bases, with 11 bases between. In nucleotides, the CDR3 is TGTGCCAGCAGTGATCCCCCAGGGGACTATGGCTACACCTTC. Amino acids: CASSDPPGDYGYTF.